These 11 T cell receptor beta chains were all obtained from the same sample, sequenced in a study of blood T cell repertoires in COVID-19. The method was immunoSEQ multiplex PCR; TCRdb's version includes in-frame clones alone and lacks a portion of them. The top ten clones hold 4.5% to 7% of a sample with 200,000 to 250,000 clones, around three quarters of them seen once. Sequences were obtained from peripheral blood. Source of these receptors: a woman between 70 and 85 years old with acute or convalescent COVID-19.

The CDR3 DNA reads as TGCGCCAGCAGTCCAGGACAGGGTTCGAGAAAACTGTTTTTT. Its translation is CASSPGQGSRKLFF. This chain joins TRBV5-1 and TRBJ1-4, with 8 nucleotides matching TRBD1. The germline CDR1 and CDR2 sequences are SGHRS and YFSETQ. Trimming took 5 bases from V and 10 from J; bases not matched to a gene: 10. The CDR3 is made up of 14 amino acids.

This sequence joins TRBV3-1 (or the pseudogene TRBV3-2) and TRBJ2-5, with 10 bases lining up with TRBD2. The CDR3 runs 16 residues. CDR1 is LGHDT, CDR2 YNNKEL, per germline (reference sequence). J gave up 1 base and V 5 bases, and 7 bases lay outside the gene matches. The CDR3 protein is CASSGTSGTFQETQYF. Here the CDR3 DNA reads TGTGCCAGCAGCGGAACTAGCGGGACATTCCAAGAGACCCAGTACTTC.

V is TRBV6-4 and J is TRBJ2-1; 8 bases align to TRBD2. With V trimmed by 3 bases and J by 3 bases, 4 bases remained unmatched. Germline V lookup: CDR1 MRHNA, CDR2 SNTAGT. CDR3 length: 15 residues. CDR3 nucleotides: TGTGCCAGCAGTGAGAGCGGGAGACTCTACAATGAGCAGTTCTTC. It translates to CASSESGRLYNEQFF.

V is TRBV19 and J is TRBJ1-1; D perhaps matches TRBD1 (5 bases). Germline assignment: CDR1 LNHDA and CDR2 SQIVND (reference sequence). V lost 1 base to trimming and J lost 6 bases, with 12 bases between them. CDR3 length: 14 amino acids. The CDR3 DNA is TGTGCCAGTAGTATAGGGGGGAGGTTGGCTGAAGCTTTCTTT. Residues: CASSIGGRLAEAFF. The entire variable domain, with the rest obtained from reference TRBV19 and TRBJ1-1, is as follows: DGGITQSPKYLFRKEGQNVTLSCEQNLNHDAMYWYRQDPGQGLRLIYYSQIVNDFQKGDIAEGYSVSREKKESFPLTVTSAQKNPTAFYLCASSIGGRLAEAFFGQGTRLTVV.

This clone was counted once. The V gene is TRBV20-1, the J gene TRBJ2-5; 9 bases match TRBD2. This CDR3 is 12 amino acids long. Trimming took 3 bases from V and 7 from J; bases not matched to a gene: 3. CDR1 is DFQATT, CDR2 SNEGSKA, per germline (reference sequence). In DNA form, the CDR3 reads TGCAGTGCTAGTACGACTAGCGGGACCCAGTACTTC. Translated: CSASTTSGTQYF.

J is TRBJ2-5 and V is TRBV28; TRBD1 matches 10 bases. The length of the CDR3 is 15 residues. Germline lookup yields CDR1 MDHEN and CDR2 SYDVKM. Losses at the gene ends were 4 bases for V and 5 bases for J; bases not matched to a gene: 7. This CDR3 is CASSWGTGDVETQYF. As DNA, the CDR3 is TGTGCCAGCAGTTGGGGGACAGGGGATGTCGAGACCCAGTACTTC.

The J gene is TRBJ2-5, the V gene TRBV27, with 7 bases fitting TRBD2. Germline trimming cut 0 bases from V and 4 bases from J; bases unmatched to any gene: 14. This CDR3 spans 18 amino acids. The V gene's germline CDR1 is MNHEY and CDR2 SMNVEV (reference sequence). Here the CDR3 reads CASSLSGFLGGSVETQYF. DNA of the CDR3: TGTGCCAGCAGTTTATCTGGATTTCTCGGCGGGAGCGTAGAGACCCAGTACTTC.

This clone was seen just once. This rearrangement joins TRBV28 to TRBJ2-7; 9 bases align to TRBD1. V shed 7 bases, J shed 2 bases, and the junction held 9 bases outside the gene matches. The CDR3 extends over 15 amino acids. CDR1 is MDHEN and CDR2 is SYDVKM in the germline V gene. The CDR3 region has the DNA TGTGCCAGCACCACCCCCGGGACAGGGCCCTACGAGCAGTACTTC. Amino acid sequence: CASTTPGTGPYEQYF.

The V call is TRBV12-3 or TRBV12-4, the J call TRBJ1-1; TRBD1 is a possible D gene (6 bases). Trimming removed 8 bases at V and 5 bases at J, with 9 bases between. The CDR3 spans 11 residues. For the CDR3, the DNA is TGTGCCAGCCAGGGGAAAACTGAAGCTTTCTTT. It encodes CASQGKTEAFF.

The chain employs TRBV29-1 and TRBJ1-3; 7 positions agree with TRBD1. The CDR3 totals 14 residues. V lost 5 bases and J lost 2; bases outside the gene matches: 6. CDR1 is SQVTM and CDR2 is ANQGSEA in the germline V gene. CDR3 in amino acids: CSVSTGDPGNTIYF. CDR3 DNA sequence: TGCAGCGTTTCAACAGGGGATCCTGGAAACACCATATATTTT.

This chain uses TRBV2 with TRBJ2-1; 9 bases are a match to TRBD1. The CDR3 runs to 13 residues. J lost 4 bases, V lost 6 bases, and 1 base had no gene match. CDR1 is SNHLY and CDR2 is FYNNEI in the germline V gene. The CDR3 region has the DNA TGTGCCAGCAGAGGACAGGGGTACAATGAGCAGTTCTTC. Translated: CASRGQGYNEQFF.